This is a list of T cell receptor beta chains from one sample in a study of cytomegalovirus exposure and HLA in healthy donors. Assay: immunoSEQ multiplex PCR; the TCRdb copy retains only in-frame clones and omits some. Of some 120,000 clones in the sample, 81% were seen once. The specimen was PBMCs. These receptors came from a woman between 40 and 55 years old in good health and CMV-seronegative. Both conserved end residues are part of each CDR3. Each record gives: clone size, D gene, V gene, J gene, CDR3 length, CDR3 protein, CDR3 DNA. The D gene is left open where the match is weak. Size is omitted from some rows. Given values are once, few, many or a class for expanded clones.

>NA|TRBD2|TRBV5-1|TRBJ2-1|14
CASSTSGSTYEQFF
TGCGCCAGCAGTACTAGCGGGAGTACGTATGAGCAGTTCTTC
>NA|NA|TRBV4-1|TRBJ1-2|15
CASSRTERSSDGYTF
TGCGCCAGCAGCCGCACGGAGCGGTCGTCGGATGGCTACACCTTC
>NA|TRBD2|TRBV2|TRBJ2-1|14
CASRGLAGVDEQFF
TGTGCCAGCAGGGGACTAGCGGGAGTAGATGAGCAGTTCTTC
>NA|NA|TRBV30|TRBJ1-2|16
CAWSPLGQGLSRGYTF
TGTGCCTGGAGTCCCCTCGGCCAGGGCCTTTCTAGGGGCTACACCTTC
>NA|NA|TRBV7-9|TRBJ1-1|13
CASSPQGSPEAFF
TGTGCCAGCAGCCCGCAGGGTTCCCCCGAAGCTTTCTTT
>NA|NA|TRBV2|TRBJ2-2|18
CASSERGGALTNTGELFF
TGTGCCAGCAGTGAAAGAGGAGGGGCACTAACGAACACCGGGGAGCTGTTTTTT
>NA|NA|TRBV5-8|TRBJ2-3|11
CASAYGDTQYF
TGTGCCAGCGCGTACGGGGATACGCAGTATTTT
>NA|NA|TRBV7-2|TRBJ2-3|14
CASSLAGISDTQYF
TGTGCCAGCAGCTTGGCGGGAATTTCAGATACGCAGTATTTT
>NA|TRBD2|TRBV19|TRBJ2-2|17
CASSRTSGSQNTGELFF
TGTGCCAGTAGCCGGACTAGCGGGAGCCAGAACACCGGGGAGCTGTTTTTT
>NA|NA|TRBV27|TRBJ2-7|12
CASSSVKSEQYF
TGTGCCAGCAGTTCGGTGAAAAGCGAGCAGTACTTC
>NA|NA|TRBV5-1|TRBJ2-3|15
CASSLVTGYTDTQYF
TGCGCCAGCAGCTTGGTTACAGGCTACACAGATACGCAGTATTTT
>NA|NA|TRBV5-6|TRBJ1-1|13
CASSMQGNTEAFF
TGTGCCAGCAGCATGCAGGGGAACACTGAAGCTTTCTTT
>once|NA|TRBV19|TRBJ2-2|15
CASSPVGAGTGELFF
TGTGCCAGTAGCCCCGTGGGGGCGGGCACCGGGGAGCTGTTTTTT
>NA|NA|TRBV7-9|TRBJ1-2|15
CAGSLPVRGMDGYTF
TGTGCCGGCAGCTTACCGGTCAGGGGTATGGATGGCTACACCTTC
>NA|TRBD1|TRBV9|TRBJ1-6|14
CASSVGDRNSPLHF
TGTGCCAGCAGCGTAGGGGACAGAAATTCACCCCTCCACTTT
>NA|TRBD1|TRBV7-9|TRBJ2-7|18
CASGSGTGLTHGVREQYF
TGTGCCAGCGGCTCCGGGACAGGGTTGACCCACGGCGTTCGGGAGCAGTACTTC
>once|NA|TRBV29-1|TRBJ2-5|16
CSVSNPEDWDQETQYF
TGCAGCGTTAGTAACCCTGAGGACTGGGACCAAGAGACCCAGTACTTC
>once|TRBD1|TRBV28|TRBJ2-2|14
CASSGTGGTGELFF
TGTGCCAGCAGTGGGACAGGGGGCACCGGGGAGCTGTTTTTT
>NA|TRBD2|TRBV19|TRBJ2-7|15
CASSSWASGSYEQYF
TGTGCCAGTAGTAGTTGGGCTAGCGGGTCCTACGAGCAGTACTTC
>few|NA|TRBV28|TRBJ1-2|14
CASTIQTGAYGYTF
TGTGCCAGCACCATACAGACGGGAGCCTATGGCTACACCTTC
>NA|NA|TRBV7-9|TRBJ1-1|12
CSSSWGSTEAFF
TGTTCCAGCAGCTGGGGCAGCACTGAAGCTTTCTTT
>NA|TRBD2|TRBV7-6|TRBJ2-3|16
CASSSRTSGSTDTQYF
TGTGCCAGCAGCTCCCGGACTAGCGGGAGCACAGATACGCAGTATTTT
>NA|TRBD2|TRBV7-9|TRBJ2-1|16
CASSGGRGGGLNEQFF
TGTGCCAGCAGCGGTGGACGCGGGGGGGGACTCAATGAGCAGTTCTTC
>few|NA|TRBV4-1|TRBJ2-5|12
CASSQAGETQYF
TGCGCCAGCAGCCAAGCAGGGGAGACCCAGTACTTC
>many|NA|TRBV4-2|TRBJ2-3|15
CASSQAGEPTDTQYF
TGTGCCAGCAGCCAAGCGGGGGAGCCAACAGATACGCAGTATTTT
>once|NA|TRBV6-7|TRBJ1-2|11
CANPPPDGYTF
TGTGCCAATCCCCCCCCGGATGGCTACACCTTC
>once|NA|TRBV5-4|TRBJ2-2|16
CASSLAGVTGPGELFF
TGTGCCAGCAGCTTGGCTGGGGTAACAGGGCCCGGGGAGCTGTTTTTT
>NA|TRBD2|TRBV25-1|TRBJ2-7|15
CASSESRAGSSEQYF
TGTGCCAGCAGTGAATCCAGAGCGGGATCCTCCGAGCAGTACTTC
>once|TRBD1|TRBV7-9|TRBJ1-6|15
CASSLGTGDNSPLHF
TGTGCCAGCAGCCTGGGGACAGGGGATAATTCACCCCTCCACTTT
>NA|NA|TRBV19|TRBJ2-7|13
CASSGYRASEQYF
TGTGCCAGTAGCGGGTACAGGGCGAGCGAGCAGTACTTC
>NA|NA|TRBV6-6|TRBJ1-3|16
CASRPKQGSVGNTIYF
TGTGCCAGCAGACCAAAACAGGGAAGCGTTGGAAACACCATATATTTT
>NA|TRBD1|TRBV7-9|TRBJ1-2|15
CAGGQEGWANYGYTF
TGTGCCGGTGGACAGGAGGGATGGGCTAACTATGGCTACACCTTC
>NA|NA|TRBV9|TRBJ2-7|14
CASSVGTASYEQYF
TGTGCCAGCAGCGTAGGGACAGCATCCTACGAGCAGTACTTC
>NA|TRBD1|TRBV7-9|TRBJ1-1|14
CSSSPGQGGTEAFF
TGTTCCAGCAGTCCCGGACAGGGGGGCACTGAAGCTTTCTTT
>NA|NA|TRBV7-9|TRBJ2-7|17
CASSLSGGLAGSYEQYF
TGTGCCAGCAGCTTATCAGGAGGTCTCGCGGGGTCCTACGAGCAGTACTTC
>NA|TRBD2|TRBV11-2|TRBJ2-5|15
CASKVLAGVQETQYF
TGTGCCAGCAAGGTTCTAGCGGGGGTCCAAGAGACCCAGTACTTC
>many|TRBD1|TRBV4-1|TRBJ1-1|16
CASSQSIDRGNTEAFF
TGCGCCAGCAGCCAATCCATCGACAGGGGGAACACTGAAGCTTTCTTT
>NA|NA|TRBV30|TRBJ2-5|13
CAWKGGLQETQYF
TGTGCCTGGAAAGGCGGCCTTCAAGAGACCCAGTACTTC
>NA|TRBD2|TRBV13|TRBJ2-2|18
CASSTRLAGVRGTGELFF
TGTGCCAGCAGCACCCGACTAGCGGGAGTACGGGGCACCGGGGAGCTGTTTTTT
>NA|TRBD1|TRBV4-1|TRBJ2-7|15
CASSQDWGQGYEQYF
TGCGCCAGCAGCCAAGATTGGGGACAGGGTTACGAGCAGTACTTC
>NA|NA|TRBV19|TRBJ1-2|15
CASSMVERANYGYTF
TGTGCCAGTAGTATGGTCGAAAGAGCTAACTATGGCTACACCTTC
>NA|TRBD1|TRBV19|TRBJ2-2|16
CASTKRPGQAAGELFF
TGTGCCAGTACCAAACGGCCGGGACAGGCCGCCGGGGAGCTGTTTTTT